These 9 T cell receptor beta chains came from one sample sequenced in a study of radiation and T cells in renal cell carcinoma. The time point: blood 2 weeks post-SBRT. Documented treatment: 15 Gy SBRT to primary tumor, nephrectomy 4 weeks later. This table comes from immunoSEQ multiplex PCR, and its TCRdb copy is limited to in-frame clones, with some not included. The sample carries roughly 130,000 clones, about 81% recorded once. The sample consisted of blood, taken from a patient whose treatment included radiotherapy and nephrectomy. The receptors come from a woman aged 55-75 years with renal cell carcinoma.

V is TRBV7-8 and J is TRBJ2-7, with D tentatively TRBD1 (5 bases). Germline values: CDR1 SGHVS, CDR2 FQNEAQ. V was cut by 4 bases and J by 4 bases, with 17 bases left in between. CDR3 length equals 15 residues. Written as DNA, the CDR3 is TGTGCCAGCAGCTCTGGGGCGGTCCTGAAGTACGAGCAGTACTTC. Its protein product is CASSSGAVLKYEQYF. Full variable domain (rest looked up from reference TRBV7-8 and TRBJ2-7): GAGVSQSPRYKVAKRGQDVALRCDPISGHVSLFWYQQALGQGPEFLTYFQNEAQLDKSGLPSDRFFAERPEGSVSTLKIQRTQQEDSAVYLCASSSGAVLKYEQYFGPGTRLTVT.

CDR3 bases: TGTGCCAGCAGTTACGGTTCGCGCCCCTACGAGCAGTACTTC. Protein product: CASSYGSRPYEQYF. This rearrangement joins TRBV27 to TRBJ2-7; no reliable D call. The CDR3 sequence is 14 residues long. V lost 4 bases and J 2 bases, leaving 12 bases between the germline ends. Per the germline V gene, CDR1 is MNHEY and CDR2 is SMNVEV (reference sequence).

The V and J genes are TRBV19 and TRBJ2-2; no clear D gene. The V end was cut by 4 bases, the J end by 8 bases, with 11 bases between. There are 13 residues in the CDR3. Germline CDR1 and CDR2: LNHDA and SQIVND (reference sequence). CDR3: CASSTLDEGELFF. CDR3 nucleotide sequence: TGTGCCAGTAGTACCTTAGACGAGGGGGAGCTGTTTTTT.

As regards this clone: Other nucleotide sequences from this sample produce the same CDR3. This chain joins TRBV7-9 and TRBJ2-7; no reliable D call. V was cut by 2 bases and J by 1 base, with 6 bases left in between. The CDR3 runs to 13 residues. CDR1 SEHNR and CDR2 FQNEAQ come from the germline V gene (reference sequence). Here the CDR3 reads CASSLPGSYEQYF. The CDR3 DNA reads as TGTGCCAGCAGCTTACCTGGTTCCTACGAGCAGTACTTC.

CDR3 DNA: TGTGCCAGCAGCTTGGGGAACAATGAGCAGTTCTTC. It translates to CASSLGNNEQFF. This rearrangement joins TRBV5-4 to TRBJ2-1; D is unclear. This CDR3 is 12 amino acids long. Germline V CDR1 and CDR2: SGHNT, YYREEE (reference sequence). V was trimmed by 0 bases and J by 5 bases, leaving 3 bases between them.

A few counts support this clone. This chain joins TRBV5-5 and TRBJ2-7; D is unresolved. The V end lost 2 bases, the J end lost 1 base, and 10 bases lay between the germline ends. This CDR3 contains 14 residues. Per germline, CDR1 SGHKS and CDR2 YYEKEE (reference sequence). CDR3 DNA: TGTGCCAGCAGCTTACGGCAGCCATCCTACGAGCAGTACTTC. Amino acids: CASSLRQPSYEQYF.

A few counts support this clone. J is TRBJ1-2 and V is TRBV29-1; D remains ambiguous. V lost 4 bases and J lost 3, with 12 bases in between. In germline, CDR1 is SQVTM, CDR2 ANQGSEA. The CDR3 has 13 amino acids. The CDR3 reads CSVGVDGDYGYTF. In nucleotides, the CDR3 is TGCAGCGTTGGGGTGGACGGCGACTATGGCTACACCTTC.

This clone has only a few counts. This chain links TRBV11-1 with TRBJ2-6; D is possibly TRBD2 (5 bases). V lost 3 bases and J 4 bases, leaving 10 bases between the germline ends. The germline CDR1 and CDR2 sequences are SGHAT and FQDESV (reference sequence). The CDR3 consists of 15 residues. CDR3 in DNA: TGTGCCAGCAGCTTCGAGGGAACGGGGGCCAACGTCCTGACTTTC. Amino acid sequence: CASSFEGTGANVLTF.

This rearrangement joins TRBV19 to TRBJ2-7; TRBD1 is a possible D gene (5 bases). Germline assignment: CDR1 LNHDA and CDR2 SQIVND (reference sequence). V was cut by 5 bases and J by 4 bases, with 12 bases left in between. This CDR3 has 13 residues. CDR3 loop: CASSPRTPYEQYF. In nucleotides, the CDR3 is TGTGCCAGTAGTCCTCGGACACCATACGAGCAGTACTTC.